This is a list of T cell receptor beta chains from one sample in a study of long-term antiretroviral therapy in people with HIV. The protocol was immunoSEQ multiplex PCR, while the TCRdb copy is restricted to in-frame clones and leaves out a portion. The sample carries 20,000 or so clones, 87% recorded once. Sequences were derived from unsorted PBMCs, sampled 2.1 years after starting antiretroviral therapy. The receptors derive from a man aged 18-30 years with HIV. Both conserved end residues are part of each CDR3. The D gene is left open where the match is weak. Clone size is not always given. Where it is, it says once, few, many or a class for expanded clones.

>TRBJ1-4|TRBV30|-|-
CAWGWQGGEKLFF
TGTGCCTGGGGGTGGCAGGGCGGGGAAAAACTGTTTTTT
>TRBJ1-2|TRBV6-5|few|TRBD1
CASSSLDRGPYGYTF
TGTGCCAGCAGCTCCCTGGACAGGGGGCCGTATGGCTACACCTTC
>TRBJ1-1|TRBV28|-|-
CASSFRVNTEAFF
TGTGCCAGCAGTTTTCGGGTGAACACTGAAGCTTTCTTT
>TRBJ2-2|TRBV27|-|-
CASSSFRGLNTGELFF
TGTGCCAGCAGCAGTTTCCGGGGCTTGAACACCGGGGAGCTGTTTTTT
>TRBJ1-5|TRBV6-6|-|TRBD1
CASSGDRAQPGQPQHF
TGTGCCAGCAGCGGGGACAGGGCCCAGCCCGGTCAGCCCCAGCATTTT
>TRBJ2-1|TRBV13|once|TRBD2
CASSSNLGTSGNPRSSYNEQFF
TGTGCCAGCAGCTCCAATCTTGGGACTAGCGGGAACCCAAGGAGCTCCTACAATGAGCAGTTCTTC
>TRBJ2-7|TRBV5-6|-|-
CASSLATGPYEQYF
TGTGCCAGCAGCTTGGCCACAGGCCCCTACGAGCAGTACTTC
>TRBJ1-1|TRBV6-6|-|-
CASTLLEGTEAFF
TGTGCCAGCACCCTTCTCGAGGGGACTGAAGCTTTCTTT
>TRBJ2-7|TRBV6-5|-|TRBD1
CASSWGQGYEQYF
TGTGCCAGCAGTTGGGGACAGGGGTACGAGCAGTACTTC
>TRBJ2-7|TRBV13|once|TRBD2
CASSPGTSGSPIFGYEQYF
TGTGCCAGCAGCCCTGGGACTAGCGGGAGCCCAATCTTCGGATACGAGCAGTACTTC
>TRBJ1-5|TRBV7-9|-|-
CASSEQGVEQPQHF
TGTGCCAGCAGCGAACAGGGAGTGGAGCAGCCCCAGCATTTT
>TRBJ2-7|TRBV7-2|-|TRBD2
CASSLVLAGGYEQYF
TGTGCCAGCAGCTTAGTGCTAGCGGGAGGCTACGAGCAGTACTTC
>TRBJ2-3|TRBV29-1|-|-
CSVQAAPTDTQYF
TGCAGCGTGCAGGCAGCCCCCACAGATACGCAGTATTTT
>TRBJ1-1|TRBV6-6|-|-
CASNRVTGQNTEAFF
TGTGCCAGCAACCGCGTAACGGGACAGAACACTGAAGCTTTCTTT
>TRBJ2-7|TRBV2|few|-
CASRVLYYEQYF
TGTGCCAGCAGGGTCCTATACTACGAGCAGTACTTC
>TRBJ2-7|TRBV5-5|-|-
CASSLGHRSYEQYF
TGTGCCAGCAGCTTAGGACATCGATCCTACGAGCAGTACTTC
>TRBJ1-2|TRBV11-2|-|-
CASSRTLERAYGYTF
TGTGCCAGCAGCCGAACTCTCGAGCGGGCTTATGGCTACACCTTC
>TRBJ2-7|TRBV9|-|TRBD1
CASSLPGQGTEQYF
TGTGCCAGCAGCCTCCCGGGACAGGGGACCGAGCAGTACTTC
>TRBJ2-7|TRBV4-2|few|TRBD2
CASSQDSSGVYEQYF
TGTGCCAGCAGCCAAGACTCGAGCGGGGTGTACGAGCAGTACTTC
>TRBJ1-4|TRBV18|-|-
CASSPGREKLFF
TGTGCCAGCTCCCCGGGACGGGAAAAACTGTTTTTT
>TRBJ1-4|TRBV7-2|-|TRBD1
CASSLDRGDEKLFF
TGTGCCAGCAGCTTGGACAGGGGAGATGAAAAACTGTTTTTT
>TRBJ2-7|TRBV4-1|-|-
CASSQDGSVGYYEQYF
TGCGCCAGCAGCCAAGACGGATCGGTGGGGTACTACGAGCAGTACTTC
>TRBJ2-7|TRBV6-5|-|-
CASRSPSYEQYF
TGTGCCAGTCGTTCGCCTTCCTACGAGCAGTACTTC
>TRBJ1-1|TRBV15|-|-
CATSRSLGNTEAFF
TGTGCCACCAGCAGATCTCTAGGGAACACTGAAGCTTTCTTT
>TRBJ1-1|TRBV5-8|-|-
CASSLYHLGEAFF
TGTGCCAGCAGCTTGTACCACCTGGGAGAAGCTTTCTTT
>TRBJ2-7|TRBV29-1|-|TRBD1
CSVGTGSGYEQYF
TGCAGCGTGGGGACAGGGTCTGGCTACGAGCAGTACTTC
>TRBJ2-5|TRBV18|-|-
CASSRIRGETQYF
TGTGCCAGCTCACGTATAAGGGGAGAGACCCAGTACTTC
>TRBJ1-5|TRBV7-9|-|-
CASSLPNQPQHF
TGTGCCAGCAGCTTACCCAATCAGCCCCAGCATTTT
>TRBJ2-3|TRBV4-3|-|TRBD2
CASSYGTFSGGVTDTQYF
TGCGCCAGCAGCTACGGGACTTTTAGCGGGGGAGTAACAGATACGCAGTATTTT
>TRBJ1-5|TRBV7-9|-|-
CASSDGKMDSLNQPQHF
TGTGCCAGCAGCGACGGAAAAATGGACAGTCTCAATCAGCCCCAGCATTTT
>TRBJ2-7|TRBV6-5|-|-
CASSRRLDSYEQYF
TGTGCCAGCAGCCGACGGTTGGACTCCTACGAGCAGTACTTC
>TRBJ1-2|TRBV9|-|-
CASSVATGLREGYTF
TGTGCCAGCAGCGTAGCGACGGGCCTTAGGGAGGGCTACACCTTC
>TRBJ1-5|TRBV6-5|-|-
CASSLSSNQPQHF
TGTGCCAGCAGTTTATCTAGCAATCAGCCCCAGCATTTT
>TRBJ1-3|TRBV4-1|-|-
CASSQDEGTGNTIYF
TGCGCCAGCAGCCAAGATGAGGGAACTGGAAACACCATATATTTT
>TRBJ2-6|TRBV9|-|-
CASSVSGSGANVLTF
TGTGCCAGCAGCGTCTCAGGGTCTGGGGCCAACGTCCTGACTTTC
>TRBJ2-1|TRBV12-5|-|-
CASGLFGTINEQFF
TGTGCTAGTGGTTTGTTCGGCACTATCAATGAGCAGTTCTTC
>TRBJ2-2|TRBV5-4|-|-
CASSFGAMENTGELFF
TGTGCCAGCAGCTTCGGCGCAATGGAGAACACCGGGGAGCTGTTTTTT
>TRBJ2-7|TRBV19|-|TRBD1
CASSVARGQGPYEQYF
TGTGCCAGTAGTGTCGCCCGAGGACAGGGGCCATACGAGCAGTACTTC
>TRBJ2-7|TRBV11-2|-|-
CASSLDPSRSYEQYF
TGTGCCAGCAGCTTAGACCCCTCCCGCTCCTACGAGCAGTACTTC
>TRBJ2-1|TRBV7-8|-|-
CASSLGGDEQFF
TGTGCCAGCAGCTTAGGGGGTGATGAGCAGTTCTTC
>TRBJ1-6|TRBV4-2|-|-
CASSQGGTASSPLHF
TGTGCCAGCAGCCAAGGCGGAACTGCCAGTTCACCCCTCCACTTT
>TRBJ2-7|TRBV25-1|-|-
CAVKMGFEQYF
TGTGCCGTAAAAATGGGTTTCGAGCAGTACTTC
>TRBJ1-4|TRBV5-6|-|-
CASSLYGGNNEKLFF
TGTGCCAGCAGCCTGTATGGAGGCAATAATGAAAAACTGTTTTTT